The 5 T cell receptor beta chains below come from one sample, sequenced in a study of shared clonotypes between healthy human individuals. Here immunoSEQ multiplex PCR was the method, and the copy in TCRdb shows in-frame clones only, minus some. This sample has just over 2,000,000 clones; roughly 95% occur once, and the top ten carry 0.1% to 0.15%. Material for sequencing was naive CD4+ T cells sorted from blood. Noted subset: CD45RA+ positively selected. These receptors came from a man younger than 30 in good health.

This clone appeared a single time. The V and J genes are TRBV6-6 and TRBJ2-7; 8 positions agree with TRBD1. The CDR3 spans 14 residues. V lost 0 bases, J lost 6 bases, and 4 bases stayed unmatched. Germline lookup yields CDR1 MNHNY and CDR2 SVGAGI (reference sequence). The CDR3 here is CASSYSEQGVEQYF. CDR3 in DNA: TGTGCCAGCAGTTACTCGGAACAGGGGGTCGAGCAGTACTTC.

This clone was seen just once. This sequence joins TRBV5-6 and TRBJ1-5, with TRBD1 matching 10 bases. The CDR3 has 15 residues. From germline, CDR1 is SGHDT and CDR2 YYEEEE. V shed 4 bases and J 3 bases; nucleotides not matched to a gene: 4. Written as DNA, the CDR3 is TGTGCCAGCAGCGGGGGACAGGGGATCAATCAGCCCCAGCATTTT. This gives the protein CASSGGQGINQPQHF. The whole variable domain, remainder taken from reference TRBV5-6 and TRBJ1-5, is DAGVTQSPTHLIKTRGQQVTLRCSPKSGHDTVSWYQQALGQGPQFIFQYYEEEERQRGNFPDRFSGHQFPNYSSELNVNALLLGDSALYLCASSGGQGINQPQHFGDGTRLSIL.

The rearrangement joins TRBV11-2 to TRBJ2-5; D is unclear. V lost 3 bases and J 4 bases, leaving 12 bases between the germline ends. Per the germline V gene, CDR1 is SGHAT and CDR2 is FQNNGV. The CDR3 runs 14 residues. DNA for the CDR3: TGTGCCAGCAGCTTTTTTTCCCCCACAGAGACCCAGTACTTC. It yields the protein CASSFFSPTETQYF.

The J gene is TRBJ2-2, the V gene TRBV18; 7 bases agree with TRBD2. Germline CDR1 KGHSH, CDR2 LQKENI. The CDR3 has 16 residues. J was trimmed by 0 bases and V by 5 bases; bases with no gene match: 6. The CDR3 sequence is CASSSSSGTNTGELFF. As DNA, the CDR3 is TGTGCCAGCTCATCGTCTAGCGGTACGAACACCGGGGAGCTGTTTTTT.

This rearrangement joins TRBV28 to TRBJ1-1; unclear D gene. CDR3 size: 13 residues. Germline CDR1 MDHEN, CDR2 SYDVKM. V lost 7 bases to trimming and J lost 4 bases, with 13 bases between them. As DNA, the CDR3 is TGTGCCAGCACGCTTGTGCGGGGCACTGAAGCTTTCTTT. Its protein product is CASTLVRGTEAFF.